A selection of T cell receptor beta chains follows, all from one sample in a study of T cell changes during pregnancy in multiple sclerosis. Clones were sequenced by immunoSEQ multiplex PCR, and TCRdb holds only the in-frame ones, with some missing. The sample carries some 97,000 clones, about 94% recorded once. Sequencing used peripheral blood, obtained before pregnancy. The receptors come from a female donor with multiple sclerosis, enrolled in a pregnancy study. CDR3s include the opening cysteine and the closing phenylalanine or tryptophan. D genes are given only for firm matches. Rows may omit the clone size; those that give it use once, few, many or a size class.

DNA	CDR3	size	length	D	V	J
TGTGCCAGCAGCCAAGTTGCAGGGACAGGGGCAGGTGGCTACACCTTC	CASSQVAGTGAGGYTF	NA	16	TRBD1	TRBV4-2	TRBJ1-2
TGTGCCAGCAGTGAAGTAGCGACCTACGAGCAGTACTTC	CASSEVATYEQYF	NA	13	NA	TRBV6-1	TRBJ2-7
TGTGCCAGCAGTCTCAATCAGCCCCAGCATTTT	CASSLNQPQHF	NA	11	NA	TRBV27	TRBJ1-5
TGCGCCAGCAGCTTGGTAGTTTTTGGGTCAGATCACTATACGTACAATGAGCAGTTCTTC	CASSLVVFGSDHYTYNEQFF	NA	20	NA	TRBV5-1	TRBJ2-1
TGTGCCAGCAGCGTAGAGGGACACTTGGGGACCCAGTACTTC	CASSVEGHLGTQYF	NA	14	NA	TRBV9	TRBJ2-5
TGTGCCAGTAGTGCACAGGGTCGTACCCACGAGCAGTACTTC	CASSAQGRTHEQYF	NA	14	NA	TRBV19	TRBJ2-7
TGTGCCACCAGCAGGACCGGGACAGGGGGGAACGAGCAGTACTTC	CATSRTGTGGNEQYF	NA	15	TRBD1	TRBV15	TRBJ2-7
TGCGCCAGCAAGGGGGAATCGAACACCGGGGAGCTGTTTTTT	CASKGESNTGELFF	NA	14	NA	TRBV4-1	TRBJ2-2
TGTGCCTGGAGTATGAGGGTAAGCACCTACGAGCAGTACTTC	CAWSMRVSTYEQYF	NA	14	NA	TRBV30	TRBJ2-7
TGTGCCACTTCAGGAGGGGTCGGCACAGATACGCAGTATTTT	CATSGGVGTDTQYF	NA	14	NA	TRBV25-1	TRBJ2-3
TGTGCCAGTACCAAACCGGGACAGACGAACTATGGCTACACCTTC	CASTKPGQTNYGYTF	NA	15	TRBD1	TRBV19	TRBJ1-2
TGTGCCTGGAGCCATTCGAGGACGGGGTTGGCTGAAGCTTTCTTT	CAWSHSRTGLAEAFF	NA	15	NA	TRBV30	TRBJ1-1
TGCGCCAGCAGCGGTGGGGGCCTGGGGTCCTACAATGAGCAGTTCTTC	CASSGGGLGSYNEQFF	NA	16	NA	TRBV5-1	TRBJ2-1
TGTGCCAGCCGCAAACTAGCGGGAGCGTACAATGAGCAGTTCTTC	CASRKLAGAYNEQFF	NA	15	TRBD2	TRBV18	TRBJ2-1
TGCGCCAGCAACGCCTGGGAGGGACCCAGGCCAGTATCTAACTATGGCTACACCTTC	CASNAWEGPRPVSNYGYTF	NA	19	NA	TRBV23-1	TRBJ1-2
TGCGCCAGCAGCTTGGCTAGGACAGGGATTAACACTGAAGCTTTCTTT	CASSLARTGINTEAFF	NA	16	TRBD1	TRBV5-1	TRBJ1-1
TGTGCCAGCAGCTTAGAGGAGGGGCTGACGAACACTGAAGCTTTCTTT	CASSLEEGLTNTEAFF	NA	16	NA	TRBV7-9	TRBJ1-1
TGTGCCAGTAGTTCGGGACTAGCTGCGCTGGAGCAGTACTTC	CASSSGLAALEQYF	NA	14	TRBD2	TRBV19	TRBJ2-7
TGCGCCAGCAGCTTGGCCGGCACAGGGAGTACTAATGAAAAACTGTTTTTT	CASSLAGTGSTNEKLFF	NA	17	NA	TRBV5-1	TRBJ1-4
TGTGCCAGCAGTTACGGCGGGACTAGCGGGGAAGAGACCCAGTACTTC	CASSYGGTSGEETQYF	NA	16	TRBD2	TRBV6-5	TRBJ2-5
TGTGCCAGCAGTTTTTCCTCGGGATACCGGGCCACAGATACGCAGTATTTT	CASSFSSGYRATDTQYF	NA	17	NA	TRBV27	TRBJ2-3
TGTGCCACCAGCAGAGACCGGTCGGGTGAAAAACTGTTTTTT	CATSRDRSGEKLFF	NA	14	NA	TRBV15	TRBJ1-4
TGTGCCAGCAGTTTAAGCGGCATGACAGGGGTCCTCTACGAGCAGTACTTC	CASSLSGMTGVLYEQYF	NA	17	TRBD1	TRBV27	TRBJ2-7
TGCGCCAGCAGCTTGGCGACTAGCGGGTCCCCCTGGGAGCAGTTCTTC	CASSLATSGSPWEQFF	NA	16	TRBD2	TRBV5-1	TRBJ2-1
TGTGCCAGCAGCAAAGGCGGGACTAGCGCGGTGATATTACAAGAGACCCAGTACTTC	CASSKGGTSAVILQETQYF	NA	19	NA	TRBV21-1	TRBJ2-5
TGTGCCAGCGGGACAGGGTACTACGAGCAGTACTTC	CASGTGYYEQYF	NA	12	TRBD1	TRBV27	TRBJ2-7
TGTGCCAGCAACCGAAAAGGGAGCTCCTACGAGCAGTACTTC	CASNRKGSSYEQYF	NA	14	NA	TRBV6-1	TRBJ2-7
TGTGCCAGCAGACCATTGACAGGGGCGGCTAGAGAAAAACTGTTTTTT	CASRPLTGAAREKLFF	NA	16	TRBD1	TRBV27	TRBJ1-4
TGTGCCAGCAGTAGAGGACTAGCGGGAGGCACAGATACGCAGTATTTT	CASSRGLAGGTDTQYF	NA	16	TRBD2	TRBV27	TRBJ2-3
TGCGCCAGCAGCCTCGAAGGGGCCACGGATACGCAGTATTTT	CASSLEGATDTQYF	NA	14	NA	TRBV5-1	TRBJ2-3
TGTGCCAGCTCACCACAGCAGACAGACAACTATGGCTACACCTTC	CASSPQQTDNYGYTF	NA	15	NA	TRBV18	TRBJ1-2
TGTGCCAGCAGTCCCCGGACAGGTTCCTACAATGAGCAGTTCTTC	CASSPRTGSYNEQFF	NA	15	TRBD1	TRBV6-5	TRBJ2-1
TGTGCCAGCAGGCAAAATCAGGCGGGAGGCTACACCTTC	CASRQNQAGGYTF	NA	13	NA	TRBV28	TRBJ1-2
TGCGCCAGCAGCTTAGCTACAGGGGACGAAGCTTTCTTT	CASSLATGDEAFF	NA	13	TRBD1	TRBV5-1	TRBJ1-1
TGTGCCAGCAGCAAACACGGGGGTGGCGGGACCCAGTACTTC	CASSKHGGGGTQYF	NA	14	NA	TRBV9	TRBJ2-5
TGTGCCTGGAGTGTCGGTGCAACTAATGAAAAACTGTTTTTT	CAWSVGATNEKLFF	NA	14	NA	TRBV30	TRBJ1-4
TGTGCCAGCAGTTACTCGATACAGGGCATCTACGAGCAGTACTTC	CASSYSIQGIYEQYF	NA	15	NA	TRBV6-5	TRBJ2-7
TGTGCCAGCAGTTTTACGGCTAGCGGGAGACGCGAGCAGTACTTC	CASSFTASGRREQYF	NA	15	TRBD2	TRBV6-5	TRBJ2-7
TGTGCCAGCAGCCAAGAAAGTCCTGGGACAGGAATCATGAACACTGAAGCTTTCTTT	CASSQESPGTGIMNTEAFF	NA	19	TRBD1	TRBV4-2	TRBJ1-1
TGTGCCAGCAGTGGGGACAGTTGGAACACTGAAGCTTTCTTT	CASSGDSWNTEAFF	NA	14	TRBD1	TRBV27	TRBJ1-1
TGTGCCAGCAGCCCGGGACTAGCGGGCCCTGGGGGCCACAATGAGCAGTTCTTC	CASSPGLAGPGGHNEQFF	NA	18	TRBD2	TRBV11-2	TRBJ2-1
TGTGCCAGCAGCCAAGAGGGGACTAGCGGGGGGACCCAGTACTTC	CASSQEGTSGGTQYF	NA	15	TRBD2	TRBV4-2	TRBJ2-5
TGTGCCAGCAGTTTGGGGGGTAGCTCCTACGAGCAGTACTTC	CASSLGGSSYEQYF	NA	14	NA	TRBV27	TRBJ2-7
TGTGCCAGCAGTTTCGGGTACGGTAGCGATTACCCATGGGTCGATGAGCAGTTCTTC	CASSFGYGSDYPWVDEQFF	NA	19	NA	TRBV28	TRBJ2-1
TGCGCCAGCAGCTTGGGATTGACTAGCGGGAGAAGGGGAAATGAGCAGTTCTTC	CASSLGLTSGRRGNEQFF	NA	18	TRBD2	TRBV5-1	TRBJ2-1
TGTGCCAGCAGCTCCGGGACAGGGACCAATGAGCAGTTCTTC	CASSSGTGTNEQFF	once	14	TRBD1	TRBV5-5	TRBJ2-1
TGTGCCAGCAGTTCAGGGGGCAAGACTGAAGCTTTCTTT	CASSSGGKTEAFF	NA	13	TRBD1	TRBV6-5	TRBJ1-1
TGTGCCTGGAAGGACTGGTACTCCTACGAGCAGTACTTC	CAWKDWYSYEQYF	once	13	NA	TRBV30	TRBJ2-7